This T cell receptor beta chain appears in the sequencing data of a study of naive and memory T cell subsets. CDR3 length: 15 amino acids. The germline gives CDR1 SGHRS, CDR2 YFSETQ. The ends lost 0 bases at V and 9 bases at J; junction bases unmatched: 6. The library had UMIs added by 3' ligation of an oligonucleotide to TCR cDNA. Adult healthy volunteers gave 2.5 ml peripheral blood for whole-blood RNA. Cells were not sorted; total RNA input targeted roughly 1 to 1000 ng. This clonotype was detected many times. Ligated cDNA underwent four rounds of PCR with nested alpha and beta constant region primers and SP2. Blood and skin TCR RNA was reverse transcribed with alpha and beta constant primers. TCRdb analysed the 5' RACE reads with MiXCR anew, one entry per CDR3 protein. The data contain about 62,000 distinct CDR3 sequences, approximately 8% of them singletons.

The source of this sequence is a female donor in good health. The V and J genes are TRBV5-1 and TRBJ2-4; TRBD2 agrees at 10 bases. CDR3 nucleotides: TGCGCCAGCAGCTTGGTTTCTAGCGGGGGATCCATTCAGTACTTC. It translates to CASSLVSSGGSIQYF.